A selection of T cell receptor beta chains follows, all from one sample in a study of response to subunit inactivated influenza vaccine. TCRdb called the RT-PCR reads again in MiXCR, with one record for every CDR3 protein. The data show approximately 700,000 distinct CDR3 sequences, around 13% seen once. The sequenced sample was PBMCs from blood, obtained 14 to 15 days before vaccination. These receptors originate from a man aged 50 to 59 who received an inactivated influenza vaccine. Both conserved end residues are part of each CDR3. Fields, in order: V gene, J gene, D gene, clone size, CDR3 DNA, CDR3 protein. A D gene is named only where the DNA matches it firmly. Size is omitted from some rows. Given values are once, few, many or a class for expanded clones.

>TRBV5-4|TRBJ2-1|TRBD2|few
TGTGCCAGCAGCCCCTCCGGGGGGGAGGTATACAATGAGCAGTTCTTC
CASSPSGGEVYNEQFF
>TRBV7-9|TRBJ2-7|.|.
TGTGCCAGCAGCTTGCCCTCAAGCCCCTACGAGCAGTACTTC
CASSLPSSPYEQYF
>TRBV20-1|TRBJ1-2|.|.
TGCAGTGCTAGTCTGGGGGCGGACTATGGCTACACCTTC
CSASLGADYGYTF
>TRBV29-1|TRBJ2-7|.|few
TGCAGCGTTGGGGCAGGGCTCTACGAGCAGTACTTC
CSVGAGLYEQYF
>TRBV7-9|TRBJ2-7|.|.
TGTGCCAGCAGCTCTATCCCTATCGAGCAGTACTTC
CASSSIPIEQYF
>TRBV20-1|TRBJ2-7|TRBD1|few
TGCAGTGCTAGGGTACAGGGGGCAGTCTACGAGCAGTACTTC
CSARVQGAVYEQYF
>TRBV28|TRBJ2-3|.|.
TGTGCCAGCAGATCCCGGCCTTGGGGAGATACGCAGTATTTT
CASRSRPWGDTQYF
>TRBV12-3/TRBV12-4|TRBJ2-1|.|few
TGTGCCAGCAGTCTAGCAGGAACCCTCCTCCCCAATGAGCAGTTCTTC
CASSLAGTLLPNEQFF
>TRBV28|TRBJ2-7|TRBD1|few
TGTGCCAGCGGTACGGGGACAGGGAATAGGGAGCAGTACTTC
CASGTGTGNREQYF
>TRBV11-2|TRBJ1-6|TRBD1|.
TGTGCCAGCAGCTTAAGGGACAGCAATAATTCACCCCTCCACTTT
CASSLRDSNNSPLHF
>TRBV11-2|TRBJ2-2|TRBD1|.
TGTGCCAGCAGACGGACAGGGGGCGCATCCGGGGAGCTGTTTTTT
CASRRTGGASGELFF
>TRBV9|TRBJ2-1|TRBD2|many
TGTGCCAGCAGCGTAGTAGGGACTAGTGGAGAGCAGTTCTTC
CASSVVGTSGEQFF
>TRBV12-3/TRBV12-4|TRBJ2-7|.|.
TGTGCCAGCAGTCCCCGACTAGGGACCTCTATCGAGCAGTACTTC
CASSPRLGTSIEQYF
>TRBV5-1|TRBJ2-3|TRBD2|.
TGCGCCAGCAGCCGGGACTACCACACAGATACGCAGTATTTT
CASSRDYHTDTQYF
>TRBV11-2|TRBJ2-1|.|few
TGTGCCAGCAGCTTAGATAGCCGAATGAACTACAATGAGCAGTTCTTC
CASSLDSRMNYNEQFF
>TRBV5-1|TRBJ2-5|.|.
TGCGCCAGCAGCCCGACCGCGGGGCGAAGGCAAGAGACCCAGTACTTC
CASSPTAGRRQETQYF
>TRBV4-1|TRBJ1-1|TRBD1|few
TGCGCCAGCAGCCGGGAGGGACAGCCGTTCTCTGAAGCTTTCTTT
CASSREGQPFSEAFF
>TRBV10-1|TRBJ1-1|.|few
TGCGCCAGCAGTGAGTCGACGAGGACGGCTGAAGCTTTCTTT
CASSESTRTAEAFF
>TRBV4-3|TRBJ2-7|.|few
TGCGCCAGCAGCCGCAAACACGCCACTGGGGCGGGCTACGAGCAGTACTTC
CASSRKHATGAGYEQYF
>TRBV12-3/TRBV12-4|TRBJ1-1|.|few
TGTGCCAGCCACCGTAGTACAGGGAACACTGAAGCTTTCTTT
CASHRSTGNTEAFF
>TRBV6-2/TRBV6-3|TRBJ1-4|.|.
TGTGCCAGCAGTTACGGGCAAGAAAAACTGTTTTTT
CASSYGQEKLFF
>TRBV14|TRBJ2-5|.|.
TGTGCCAGCAGCCAAGCGAGCAAGACCCAGTACTTC
CASSQASKTQYF
>TRBV20-1|TRBJ2-2|.|.
TGCAGTGCTTCAGGGACCACCGGGGAGCTGTTTTTT
CSASGTTGELFF
>TRBV12-3/TRBV12-4|TRBJ1-2|.|many
TGTGCCAGCAGTTTTTGGGATGCGGAAGGCTACACCTTC
CASSFWDAEGYTF
>TRBV29-1|TRBJ1-2|.|.
TGCAGCGCCATGGCCCAAAATGGCTACACCTTC
CSAMAQNGYTF
>TRBV6-2/TRBV6-3|TRBJ2-3|.|.
TGTGCCAGCAGTTACGAAGGCAGCACAGATACGCAGTATTTT
CASSYEGSTDTQYF
>TRBV15|TRBJ1-4|.|many
TGTGCCACCAGCGGAGACAGGAGAAAACTGTTTTTT
CATSGDRRKLFF